This is a list of T cell receptor beta chains from one sample in a study of T cell responses to AZD1222 COVID-19 vaccine. Profiled with immunoSEQ multiplex PCR; TCRdb holds only in-frame clones, not every one. The sample has around 160,000 clones, about 90% seen once; the top ten hold about 1%. The sequenced sample was peripheral blood, obtained 28 days after the second AZD1222 dose. The source is an adult who received the AZD1222 COVID-19 vaccine. Each CDR3 is given with its conserved first and last residue. A D gene is named only where the DNA matches it firmly. Clone sizes are given selectively: once, few, many, or a class where the clone is expanded.

v_gene: TRBV2
len: 13
abundance: few
j_gene: TRBJ2-5
d_gene: NA
CDR3aa: CASKSNSQETQYF
CDR3nt: TGTGCCAGCAAATCGAACAGCCAAGAGACCCAGTACTTC

v_gene: TRBV6-1
len: 13
abundance: NA
j_gene: TRBJ1-1
d_gene: NA
CDR3aa: CASSEVFGTEAFF
CDR3nt: TGTGCCAGCAGTGAAGTATTCGGGACTGAAGCTTTCTTT

v_gene: TRBV7-9
len: 15
abundance: NA
j_gene: TRBJ1-2
d_gene: NA
CDR3aa: CASSLAYREDYGYTF
CDR3nt: TGTGCCAGCAGCTTAGCCTACAGGGAGGACTATGGCTACACCTTC

v_gene: TRBV7-2
len: 18
abundance: NA
j_gene: TRBJ2-3
d_gene: NA
CDR3aa: CASSLLPLGVLITDTQYF
CDR3nt: TGTGCCAGCAGCTTACTTCCGTTAGGGGTATTGATCACAGATACGCAGTATTTT

v_gene: TRBV16
len: 11
abundance: NA
j_gene: TRBJ1-1
d_gene: NA
CDR3aa: CASVEKRGAFF
CDR3nt: TGTGCCAGCGTCGAAAAGCGCGGAGCTTTCTTT

v_gene: TRBV6-1
len: 16
abundance: NA
j_gene: TRBJ2-3
d_gene: TRBD1
CDR3aa: CASSGPGTGGLDTQYF
CDR3nt: TGTGCCAGCAGTGGACCGGGGACAGGGGGCCTGGATACGCAGTATTTT

v_gene: TRBV11-2
len: 13
abundance: NA
j_gene: TRBJ1-1
d_gene: NA
CDR3aa: CASSLPLRAEAFF
CDR3nt: TGTGCCAGCAGCTTACCTCTGAGGGCTGAAGCTTTCTTT

v_gene: TRBV12-3/TRBV12-4
len: 13
abundance: NA
j_gene: TRBJ1-6
d_gene: NA
CDR3aa: CASSSGDHSPLHF
CDR3nt: TGTGCCAGCAGCTCAGGGGACCATTCACCCCTCCACTTT

v_gene: TRBV11-2
len: 11
abundance: NA
j_gene: TRBJ2-1
d_gene: NA
CDR3aa: CASSFYNEQFF
CDR3nt: TGTGCCAGCAGCTTCTACAATGAGCAGTTCTTC

v_gene: TRBV7-9
len: 13
abundance: once
j_gene: TRBJ1-1
d_gene: NA
CDR3aa: CASRSNRGTEAFF
CDR3nt: TGTGCCAGCAGGTCTAATAGGGGGACTGAAGCTTTCTTT

v_gene: TRBV9
len: 15
abundance: NA
j_gene: TRBJ1-3
d_gene: NA
CDR3aa: CASSVESADRNTIYF
CDR3nt: TGTGCCAGCAGCGTAGAGTCGGCGGATCGAAACACCATATATTTT

v_gene: TRBV5-1
len: 14
abundance: NA
j_gene: TRBJ2-3
d_gene: NA
CDR3aa: CASSLGVSTDTQYF
CDR3nt: TGCGCCAGCAGCTTGGGGGTTAGCACAGATACGCAGTATTTT

v_gene: TRBV6-5
len: 15
abundance: NA
j_gene: TRBJ1-6
d_gene: TRBD1
CDR3aa: CASSYSGTANSPLHF
CDR3nt: TGTGCCAGCAGTTACTCGGGGACAGCTAATTCACCCCTCCACTTT